This passage covers 24 T cell receptor beta chains from one sample sequenced in a study of T-cell memory formation after mild COVID-19. TCRdb ran MiXCR on the 5' RACE reads and lists one entry per CDR3 protein. The profile shows about 390,000 distinct CDR3 sequences, about 16% of them singletons. The sequencing input was PBMCs or a T cell subset sorted from them (not recorded which). These receptors originate from a man in his late teens or twenties who had mild COVID-19 (a few samples of this study predate the infection). Cell type and time point are not known.

This chain links TRBV6-2 or TRBV6-3 with TRBJ1-5; D is unclear. The V gene lost 6 bases and the J gene lost 4 bases, with 10 bases spanning the gap. Looked up from germline, CDR1 is MNHEY and CDR2 is SVGEGT. This CDR3 is built from 13 residues. DNA of the CDR3: TGTGCCAGCAGACCGGACCTTAATCAGCCCCAGCATTTT. It codes for CASRPDLNQPQHF.

This clonotype came up many times. The chain has TRBV12-3 or TRBV12-4 and TRBJ2-3; D not resolved. Trimming left V 3 bases short and J 0 bases short, with 10 bases between. The CDR3 covers 15 residues. The DNA of the CDR3 is TGTGCCAGCAGTTTGAAGCCACCTAGCACAGATACGCAGTATTTT. This gives the protein CASSLKPPSTDTQYF.

This clonotype was seen a few times. This chain uses TRBV20-1 with TRBJ1-4, with D unclear. Deletions cut 3 bases from V and 0 bases from J, with 5 bases between. The CDR3 loop spans 13 amino acids. Germline CDR1 is DFQATT and CDR2 is SNEGSKA (reference sequence). This chain's CDR3 is CSASRATNEKLFF. The CDR3 DNA reads TGCAGTGCTAGCCGAGCAACTAATGAAAAACTGTTTTTT.

In DNA form, the CDR3 reads TGTGCCAGCAGCTGGACGGGGAATTCACCCCTCCACTTT. This translates into CASSWTGNSPLHF. This rearrangement joins TRBV7-9 to TRBJ1-6; no clear D. The CDR3 contains 13 residues. V lost 4 bases to trimming and J lost 7 bases, with 8 bases between them. Per germline, CDR1 SEHNR and CDR2 FQNEAQ (reference sequence).

This clonotype appeared many times. The chain links TRBV7-9 to TRBJ2-3; 9 bases match TRBD2. The V and J ends lost 4 bases and 1 base, in that order; junction bases with no gene match: 0. This CDR3 has 14 residues. CDR1 and CDR2 from the germline V gene are SEHNR and FQNEAQ (reference sequence). The CDR3 DNA reads TGTGCCAGCAGCTCTAGCGGGGGCACAGATACGCAGTATTTT. Encoded protein: CASSSSGGTDTQYF.

The chain combines TRBV7-6 with TRBJ1-5; D unclear. The CDR3 has 14 amino acids. CDR1 and CDR2 from the germline V gene are SGHVS and FNYEAQ. V was cut by 5 bases and J by 7 bases, with 15 bases left in between. CDR3 in DNA: TGTGCCAGCAGCGCCAATTCAGGAGAGCAGCCCCAGCATTTT. As protein: CASSANSGEQPQHF.

The J gene is TRBJ2-1, the V gene TRBV7-2, with TRBD2 identical over 9 bases. CDR3 length: 18 amino acids. Germline loops: CDR1 SGHTA, CDR2 FQGNSA. With 0 bases clipped from V and 9 bases from J, the junction kept 15 bases outside the gene matches. The DNA for the CDR3 is TGTGCCAGCAGCTTAGCGATTTTGGCGGGGGGGCTCTTTTTTGAGCAGTTCTTC. It specifies CASSLAILAGGLFFEQFF.

This chain joins TRBV2 and TRBJ1-6, with D uncertain. Germline assignment: CDR1 SNHLY and CDR2 FYNNEI. CDR3 length: 13 residues. V lost 10 bases to trimming and J lost 4 bases, with 11 bases between them. The CDR3 sequence is CATAYGYNSPLHF. The CDR3 DNA is TGTGCCACCGCCTACGGGTATAATTCACCCCTCCACTTT. The entire variable domain, with the rest obtained from reference TRBV2 and TRBJ1-6, is as follows: EPEVTQTPSHQVTQMGQEVILRCVPISNHLYFYWYRQILGQKVEFLVSFYNNEISEKSEIFDDQFSVERPDGSNFTLKIRSTKLEDSAMYFCATAYGYNSPLHFGNGTRLTVT.

The V call is TRBV12-3 or TRBV12-4, the J call TRBJ2-2; D could derive from TRBD1 or TRBD2 (5 bases each). V shed 2 bases and J shed 4 bases, with 11 bases lying between them. The CDR3 is 15 residues long. CDR3 amino acids: CASSLQGRGTGELFF. The CDR3 region has the DNA TGTGCCAGCAGTTTACAGGGACGCGGCACCGGGGAGCTGTTTTTT.

J is TRBJ1-3 and V is TRBV12-3 or TRBV12-4; D remains unclear. V lost 6 bases and J lost 1, with 10 bases in between. CDR3 length: 14 amino acids. CDR3 nucleotide sequence: TGTGCCAGCAGCCTTTTCCTGTCTGGAAACACCATATATTTT. It yields the protein CASSLFLSGNTIYF.

There are a few counts of this clonotype. This chain connects TRBV27 to TRBJ2-3; maybe TRBD2 (6 bases). Trimming took 5 bases from V and 5 from J, leaving 20 bases between them. CDR1 and CDR2 from the germline V gene are MNHEY and SMNVEV (reference sequence). The CDR3 length is 16 residues. The CDR3 loop reads CASSPNDGGARDTQYF. The CDR3, as DNA: TGTGCCAGCAGTCCCAACGACGGGGGTGCTCGAGATACGCAGTATTTT.

This clonotype was picked up a small number of times. The J gene is TRBJ2-2, the V gene TRBV4-3; D remains ambiguous. CDR1 and CDR2 from the germline V gene are LGHNA and YSLEER. This CDR3 is 16 amino acids long. V lost 0 bases to trimming and J lost 2 bases, with 10 bases between them. CDR3 sequence: CASSQEQDQNTGELFF. As DNA, the CDR3 is TGCGCCAGCAGCCAAGAGCAGGACCAAAACACCGGGGAGCTGTTTTTT.

The CDR3 DNA sequence: TGCGCCAGCAGCTTGGGTCCTTCCTCCACCGGGGAGCTGTTTTTT. Its protein product is CASSLGPSSTGELFF. V is TRBV5-1 and J is TRBJ2-2; unclear D gene. This CDR3 has 15 amino acids. V lost 0 bases and J 4 bases, leaving 10 bases between the germline ends. CDR1 is SGHRS, CDR2 YFSETQ, per germline.

The chain links TRBV4-3 to TRBJ2-7; D could derive from TRBD1 or TRBD2 (5 bases each). This CDR3 is built from 18 residues. V was cut by 3 bases and J by 6 bases, with 27 bases left in between. Germline V gene data show CDR1 as LGHNA and CDR2 as YSLEER. CDR3 bases: TGCGCCAGCAGCCAGGCGGGTTTTACGCCAGGCGGGCAGGGCGAGCAGTACTTC. Residues: CASSQAGFTPGGQGEQYF.

This rearrangement joins TRBV20-1 to TRBJ1-5; maybe TRBD1 (5 bases). This CDR3 contains 14 residues. V lost 4 bases to trimming and J lost 1 base, with 11 bases between them. CDR1 DFQATT and CDR2 SNEGSKA come from the germline V gene (reference sequence). The CDR3 sequence is CSAMRDLSNQPQHF. Written as DNA, the CDR3 is TGCAGTGCTATGAGGGACCTAAGCAATCAGCCCCAGCATTTT.

The V and J genes are TRBV5-6 and TRBJ1-3; TRBD1 might be the D (6 bases). Germline V lookup: CDR1 SGHDT, CDR2 YYEEEE. The CDR3 runs to 14 residues. With 4 bases removed from V and 3 bases from J, the gap between germline ends came to 11 bases. The CDR3 bases are TGTGCCAGCAGCGGCCGGGGGCTTGGAAACACCATATATTTT. This gives the protein CASSGRGLGNTIYF.

This clonotype was seen many times. Here the CDR3 DNA reads TGCAGCGTTTGTACTAGCGGGGCCTGCTACGAGCAGTACTTC. This encodes CSVCTSGACYEQYF. This chain links TRBV29-1 with TRBJ2-7; the match to TRBD2 covers 10 bases. The CDR3 runs 14 residues. Losses at the gene ends were 5 bases for V and 3 bases for J; bases not matched to a gene: 7. Germline lookup yields CDR1 SQVTM and CDR2 ANQGSEA.

This clonotype has more than one count but fewer than ten. The V and J genes are TRBV7-2 and TRBJ2-3, with 7 positions matching TRBD1. The length of the CDR3 is 15 residues. Germline V gene data show CDR1 as SGHTA and CDR2 as FQGNSA. The V and J ends lost 5 bases and 4 bases, in that order; junction bases with no gene match: 9. The CDR3 loop is CASSRQTGIADTQYF. The CDR3 DNA follows: TGTGCCAGCAGCCGTCAGACAGGGATCGCAGATACGCAGTATTTT.

This clonotype was detected only a few times. The chain recombines TRBV4-3 with TRBJ1-1, with D maybe TRBD1 (5 bases). The length of the CDR3 is 18 residues. V was pared by 0 bases and J by 0 bases, with 17 bases between. Germline CDR1 reads LGHNA; CDR2 reads YSLEER. The DNA of the CDR3 is TGCGCCAGCAGCCAAGATCGTGGCGGGTCCAGGGTGAACACTGAAGCTTTCTTT. Translation gives CASSQDRGGSRVNTEAFF.

The chain joins TRBV7-2 to TRBJ1-5, with D perhaps TRBD1 (5 bases). The germline V and J ends were trimmed by 3 bases and 2 bases, with 11 bases remaining between them. CDR3 length: 15 residues. The V gene's germline CDR1 is SGHTA and CDR2 FQGNSA. This CDR3 is CASSFKGFGNQPQHF. For the CDR3, the DNA is TGTGCCAGCAGCTTTAAGGGGTTTGGCAATCAGCCCCAGCATTTT.

The V call is TRBV6-6, the J call TRBJ2-5; 10 bases agree with TRBD1. This CDR3 is 15 amino acids long. V lost 8 bases, J lost 5 bases, and 11 bases stayed unmatched. Germline-derived CDR1 and CDR2 are MNHNY and SVGAGI (reference sequence). The chain's CDR3 is CASQRQGASGETQYF. As DNA, the CDR3 is TGTGCCAGCCAAAGACAGGGGGCATCGGGGGAGACCCAGTACTTC.

The chain couples TRBV2 to TRBJ2-1, with a tentative D call TRBD2 (6 bases). Per germline, CDR1 SNHLY and CDR2 FYNNEI. The CDR3 contains 13 residues. V lost 4 bases and J lost 8, with 12 bases in between. The CDR3 spells CASSGRGPDEQFF. CDR3 coding DNA: TGTGCCAGCAGTGGGAGGGGTCCCGATGAGCAGTTCTTC.

This clonotype has just a few counts. CDR3 amino acids: CSAEGTGDPRSYNEQFF. The CDR3 nucleotides are TGCAGTGCTGAGGGGACAGGGGATCCCCGCTCCTACAATGAGCAGTTCTTC. The rearrangement links TRBV20-1 to TRBJ2-1, with 10 bases matching TRBD1. V lost 5 bases to trimming and J lost 0 bases; unmatched junction nucleotides: 10. Germline CDR1 DFQATT, CDR2 SNEGSKA (reference sequence). This CDR3 has 17 residues.

This clonotype has at least ten counts. The CDR3 region is CASSQGGLEIGELFF. The CDR3 region has the DNA TGCGCCAGCAGCCAAGGAGGACTAGAGATCGGGGAGCTGTTTTTT. V gene TRBV4-3 combines with J gene TRBJ2-2, with 7 bases matching TRBD2. CDR1 and CDR2 (germline): LGHNA, YSLEER. The CDR3 totals 15 residues. After removal of 1 base from V and 7 bases from J, the junction contained 6 bases not matched to a gene.